Listed below are T cell receptor beta chains from one sample, sequenced in a study of blood T cell repertoires in COVID-19. The data were produced by immunoSEQ multiplex PCR, yet TCRdb's version contains in-frame clones alone and is incomplete. The sample has 150,000 to 200,000 clones, roughly nine tenths seen once; the top ten hold around 7%. Sequencing was carried out using peripheral blood. The receptors stem from a man aged 35-49 years with acute or convalescent COVID-19. The CDR3 runs from the conserved cysteine through the conserved F or W. D genes are given only for firm matches. Clone size appears in some rows only: once, few, many, or a class for an expanded clone.

V gene,J gene,D gene,clone size,CDR3 DNA,CDR3 protein
TRBV6-2/TRBV6-3,TRBJ2-3,TRBD2,-,TGTGCCAGCAGTTTGACTAGCGGGAGCACAGATACGCAGTATTTT,CASSLTSGSTDTQYF
TRBV7-3,TRBJ2-1,TRBD2,once,TGTGCCAGCAGCTTGGCTAGCGGGGGTGGTGAGCAGTTCTTC,CASSLASGGGEQFF
TRBV6-5,TRBJ2-7,TRBD2,-,TGTGCCAGCAGAAGGGGGACTAGCGGAATCTACGAGCAGTACTTC,CASRRGTSGIYEQYF
TRBV9,TRBJ1-4,-,-,TGTGCCAGCAGCGTAGACAGCGGAACAACTAATGAAAAACTGTTTTTT,CASSVDSGTTNEKLFF
TRBV5-4,TRBJ2-3,TRBD2,-,TGTGCCAGCAGCCAACTAGCGGGCCTCACAGATACGCAGTATTTT,CASSQLAGLTDTQYF
TRBV13,TRBJ2-1,TRBD2,-,TGTGCCAGCAGCTTAGGTAGCGGGGGCAGTTACAATGAGCAGTTCTTC,CASSLGSGGSYNEQFF
TRBV11-3,TRBJ2-1,-,once,TGTGCCAGCAGCTTAGAGCAGGGAGGTGAGCAGTTCTTC,CASSLEQGGEQFF
TRBV5-1,TRBJ2-3,-,-,TGCGCCAGCAGCTTGGAAGGGGGAGCGGGGCTCACAGATACGCAGTATTTT,CASSLEGGAGLTDTQYF
TRBV20-1,TRBJ2-3,-,-,TGCAGTGCTAGTTCGGTAACAGGGCAAGGGGGTACGCAGTATTTT,CSASSVTGQGGTQYF
TRBV4-2,TRBJ2-1,-,once,TGTGCCAGCAGCCTTGGGACTCCCCAGGAGCAGTTCTTC,CASSLGTPQEQFF
TRBV12-3/TRBV12-4,TRBJ2-5,TRBD1,-,TGTGCCAGCAACAGGGGGAGTTTAGAGACCCAGTACTTC,CASNRGSLETQYF
TRBV19,TRBJ2-7,TRBD1,-,TGTGCCAGTAGGGACAGGGGGCCTGGAGAGCAGTACTTC,CASRDRGPGEQYF
TRBV5-1,TRBJ1-2,-,-,TGCGCCAGCAGCTTGGATTTATCCGGGTCTTATGGCTACACCTTC,CASSLDLSGSYGYTF
TRBV19,TRBJ2-2,TRBD2,-,TGTGCCAGTAGTACAATCATACTAGCGGGGGGGAACACCGGGGAGCTGTTTTTT,CASSTIILAGGNTGELFF
TRBV4-1,TRBJ2-5,TRBD1,-,TGCGCCAGCAGCCAATTAACAGGGGGGAGAGAGACCCAGTACTTC,CASSQLTGGRETQYF
TRBV2,TRBJ1-1,TRBD1,few,TGTGCCAGCAGAGAGACAGGGGGCCGGACTGAAGCTTTCTTT,CASRETGGRTEAFF
TRBV3-1/TRBV3-2,TRBJ1-4,-,once,TGTGCCAGCAGCCAAGGGACAGCAAATGAAAAACTGTTTTTT,CASSQGTANEKLFF
TRBV6-1,TRBJ2-3,-,-,TGTGCCAGCAGTGAAGGGCAGGATTTGGATACGCAGTATTTT,CASSEGQDLDTQYF
TRBV5-4,TRBJ1-1,-,once,TGTGCCAGCAGCTTGGCTGGTGCGGGGTCGCCGACTGAAGCTTTCTTT,CASSLAGAGSPTEAFF
TRBV5-1,TRBJ1-2,TRBD1,-,TGCGCCAGCAGCTTGTATTTGGGACAGAACTATGGCTACACCTTC,CASSLYLGQNYGYTF
TRBV21-1,TRBJ2-1,-,many,TGTGCCAGCAGCAAAGACGGGACTAGGGGTGAGCAGTTCTTC,CASSKDGTRGEQFF
TRBV4-2,TRBJ1-1,-,-,TGTGCCAGCAGCCCGTCAGACAGGAACACTGAAGCTTTCTTT,CASSPSDRNTEAFF
TRBV6-2/TRBV6-3,TRBJ1-6,-,few,TGTGCCAGCAGTTACCCCAATAATTCACCCCTCCACTTT,CASSYPNNSPLHF
TRBV6-2/TRBV6-3,TRBJ1-2,-,-,TGTGCCAGCAGTTACAGCGGAACAATACACTATGGCTACACCTTC,CASSYSGTIHYGYTF
TRBV2,TRBJ1-4,-,-,TGTGCCAGCAGTGGAGGGCAGTCTAATGAAAAACTGTTTTTT,CASSGGQSNEKLFF
TRBV5-1,TRBJ2-5,TRBD1,-,TGCGCCAGCAGCCAGGGACAGGGGCTACCCGTTCAAGAGACCCAGTACTTC,CASSQGQGLPVQETQYF
TRBV28,TRBJ2-7,-,-,TGTGCCAGCACCCACCTGGGGCTGACGAGCTCCTACGAGCAGTACTTC,CASTHLGLTSSYEQYF
TRBV19,TRBJ1-2,-,once,TGTGCCAGTACCCAAGACCACGGACTCTATGGCTACACCTTC,CASTQDHGLYGYTF
TRBV6-5,TRBJ2-5,TRBD1,once,TGTGCCAGCAGTCTCGACAGGGGCGCCGAGACCCAGTACTTC,CASSLDRGAETQYF
TRBV5-1,TRBJ2-7,-,-,TGCGCCAGCAGCTTGGCGGGACAAAACTACGAGCAGTACTTC,CASSLAGQNYEQYF
TRBV18,TRBJ2-3,-,-,TGTGCCAGCTCACCCCCCCCGGTACCAGATACGCAGTATTTT,CASSPPPVPDTQYF
TRBV6-5,TRBJ2-3,TRBD2,-,TGTGCCAGCAGTTCCGGGACTAGCAACTCAGATACGCAGTATTTT,CASSSGTSNSDTQYF
TRBV2,TRBJ2-1,-,-,TGTGCCAGCAGAGCCCTCGGGACAAACGACAATGAGCAGTTCTTC,CASRALGTNDNEQFF
TRBV7-2,TRBJ1-1,-,-,TGTGCCAGCAGCTTAGGCTGGGGGCCTGACACTGAAGCTTTCTTT,CASSLGWGPDTEAFF
TRBV9,TRBJ2-1,TRBD2,-,TGTGCCAGCAGCGTAGAGACTAGCAGGTTCGCTGAGCAGTTCTTC,CASSVETSRFAEQFF
TRBV28,TRBJ1-4,-,-,TGTGCCAGCAGTTTCGACGGGTGGATCGGTGCCGCAACTAATGAAAAACTGTTTTTT,CASSFDGWIGAATNEKLFF
TRBV27,TRBJ2-1,-,-,TGTGCCAGCAGTTTATTTGGGGGCTGGGGCAATGAGCAGTTCTTC,CASSLFGGWGNEQFF
TRBV5-1,TRBJ1-1,-,-,TGCGCCAGCAGCTCTCGACAGGACGGAGAAGCTTTCTTT,CASSSRQDGEAFF
TRBV5-5,TRBJ1-4,TRBD1,-,TGTGCCAGCAGTCAGACAGGGTTTAATGAAAAACTGTTTTTT,CASSQTGFNEKLFF
TRBV9,TRBJ1-5,-,-,TGTGCCAGCAGCGTAGATAACAGTCATCAGCCCCAGCATTTT,CASSVDNSHQPQHF
TRBV5-1,TRBJ2-1,-,-,TGCGCCAGCAGAGGGCCCCGGTCTGGGACGGGAGCCTACAATGAGCAGTTCTTC,CASRGPRSGTGAYNEQFF
TRBV18,TRBJ2-7,TRBD1,-,TGTGCCAGCTCACCTAGGACAGGGAGCCTCTACGAGCAGTACTTC,CASSPRTGSLYEQYF